This T cell receptor beta chain derives from a study of human T cells and chemical hapten exposure. Study summary: Scalp application of diphenylcyclopropenone was performed weekly in patients across the entire roughly 23-week study. The study, taken as a whole, reports: The study found that DPC sensitization did not change TCRs above 1 in 1000 frequency. Compared with pre-sensitization or healthy control sets, expanded TCRs clustered more.

Time point reported: pre-sensitization, week 0. Treatment described: therapeutic diphenylcyclopropenone sensitization with weekly scalp DPC. The authors extracted total RNA from unfractionated whole blood. Germline CDR1 SGHDT, CDR2 YYEEEE. V lost 2 bases and J 5 bases, leaving 14 bases between the germline ends. This CDR3 has 15 amino acids. Via MiXCR, TCRdb re-called the RACE reads, giving one row per CDR3 protein. The data hold roughly 56,000 distinct CDR3 sequences, with 8.5% to 10% observed a single time. Turning to this clonotype: What it binds is unknown.

The receptor comes from a woman aged 25 to 45 with alopecia areata. Some clones in this sample may be carry-over from other donors' samples. This specimen was whole blood, taken in connection with sensitization to the hapten diphenylcyclopropenone (DPC). This sequence joins TRBV5-6 and TRBJ1-5, with D perhaps matching TRBD1 (5 bases). CDR3 DNA sequence: TGTGCCAGCAGCTTTGGATGGCAGGGTGATCAGCCCCAGCATTTT. It is translated as CASSFGWQGDQPQHF.